The sequence of this T cell receptor beta chain was determined in a study of T-cell reconstitution after alpha-beta-depleted transplantation in children. Whole-study findings and limits: It was reported that alpha-beta T cells came from several hundred expanded graft clones (about two months after transplant). T-cell counts and diversity at one year following transplant were attributed mainly to newly produced T cells. Surviving recipient cells, namely T cells and thymic progenitors, were the source of high day-60 TCRbeta diversity in some patients.

Preparing the TCRbeta library involved the use of unique molecular identifiers. TCRdb redid the calling of the PCR reads with MiXCR, one entry per CDR3 protein. The sample lists around 450,000 distinct CDR3 sequences, approximately 10% occurring once. This clonotype showed up many times. Its antigen remains unknown. This CDR3 is 13 amino acids long. The V segment lost 6 bases and the J segment 2 bases; nucleotides outside the gene matches: 3. The material was PBMCs, obtained before TCRalphabeta/CD19-depleted stem cell transplant. This sequence originates from a child aged 2 to 15 with inherited bone marrow failure, due to receive a stem cell transplant. This chain joins TRBV12-3 or TRBV12-4 and TRBJ2-5; 7 nucleotides agree with TRBD1. CDR3 DNA: TGTGCCAGCAGCCCGGGACAGCAAGAGACCCAGTACTTC. Translation: CASSPGQQETQYF.